The 13 T cell receptor beta chains given below trace back to one sample, sequenced in a study of identical twins. MiXCR, run by TCRdb on the 5' RACE reads, gives a single entry per CDR3 protein. The data contain under 900,000 distinct CDR3 sequences, 15% to 20% of them singletons. These records were also assigned to another study, of T cells expressing NK-cell markers.

The specimen was PBMCs. All receptors come from a young woman in good health.

This clonotype has only a few counts. The chain is built from TRBV10-2 and TRBJ1-3, with unresolved D. CDR1 is WSHSY, CDR2 SAAADI, per germline. The V gene lost 10 bases and the J gene lost 4 bases, with 14 bases spanning the gap. The CDR3 covers 13 residues. Here the CDR3 reads CATGGGTGNTIYF. The CDR3 DNA reads as TGCGCCACCGGAGGAGGTACCGGAAACACCATATATTTT.

The chain recombines TRBV11-2 with TRBJ2-1, with D perhaps matching TRBD1 (6 bases). Trimming cost V 5 bases and J 3 bases, with 14 bases left between them. Germline V gives CDR1 SGHAT, CDR2 FQNNGV. This CDR3 contains 15 residues. CDR3 DNA sequence: TGTGCCAGCAGCCTGGGGCGGACAGTCTACAATGAGCAGTTCTTC. Its translation: CASSLGRTVYNEQFF.

The J gene is TRBJ2-1, the V gene TRBV4-3; TRBD2 matches 9 bases. Germline V lookup: CDR1 LGHNA, CDR2 YSLEER. The CDR3 totals 16 residues. J was trimmed by 4 bases and V by 1 base; bases with no gene match: 5. This CDR3 is CASSQGPLAGYNEQFF. The CDR3 region has the DNA TGCGCCAGCAGCCAAGGTCCACTAGCGGGTTACAATGAGCAGTTCTTC.

The rearrangement joins TRBV7-9 to TRBJ2-2; TRBD1 might be the D (6 bases). The V end lost 1 base, the J end lost 6 bases, and 9 bases lay between the germline ends. Per the germline V gene, CDR1 is SEHNR and CDR2 is FQNEAQ (reference sequence). This CDR3 contains 14 residues. The CDR3 region has the DNA TGTGCCAGCAGCTTAGGGACAGCTGCCGGGGAGCTGTTTTTT. Translation: CASSLGTAAGELFF.

This clonotype was seen a few times. V is TRBV7-2 and J is TRBJ2-2; D remains ambiguous. CDR1 is SGHTA and CDR2 is FQGNSA in the germline V gene. The CDR3 is 15 amino acids. V was cut by 0 bases and J by 2 bases, with 7 bases left in between. Here the CDR3 DNA reads TGTGCCAGCAGCTTAGCTAGTCCAAACACCGGGGAGCTGTTTTTT. Its translation: CASSLASPNTGELFF.

The chain links TRBV7-2 to TRBJ2-2, with 7 bases lining up with TRBD2. Trimming removed 5 bases from V and 4 bases from J; junction bases left unmatched: 10. The germline V gene has CDR1 SGHTA and CDR2 FQGNSA. The CDR3 sequence is 16 residues long. The CDR3 sequence is CASSPRGDSVTGELFF. The CDR3 DNA reads as TGTGCCAGCAGCCCCCGGGGGGACTCCGTCACCGGGGAGCTGTTTTTT.

This clonotype has ten or more counts. The chain has TRBV12-3 or TRBV12-4 and TRBJ2-1, with D uncertain. The CDR3 sequence is 12 residues long. With 3 bases removed from V and 6 bases from J, the gap between germline ends came to 6 bases. CDR3 DNA: TGTGCCAGCAGTTTTGGAAGCAATGAGCAGTTCTTC. As protein: CASSFGSNEQFF.

This clonotype was picked up many times. The V and J genes are TRBV5-1 and TRBJ2-1, with TRBD2 matching 11 bases. Germline V gene sequence: CDR1 SGHRS, CDR2 YFSETQ. The V and J ends lost 0 bases and 9 bases, in that order; junction bases with no gene match: 5. There are 15 residues in the CDR3. The CDR3 DNA is TGCGCCAGCAGCTTGGGCCTGACTAGCGGGATTGAGCAGTTCTTC. This sequence encodes CASSLGLTSGIEQFF.

This clonotype was seen only a few times. The CDR3 sequence: CSVPGTGVIQYF. CDR3 nucleotides: TGCAGTGTACCTGGGACAGGGGTCATTCAGTACTTC. This chain uses TRBV20-1 with TRBJ2-4, with 10 bases fitting TRBD1. V lost 7 bases, J lost 9 bases, and 6 bases stayed unmatched. The CDR3 runs to 12 residues. Germline V lookup: CDR1 DFQATT, CDR2 SNEGSKA (reference sequence).

This clonotype was counted between two and nine times. The chain couples TRBV3-1 to TRBJ2-4; tentative D call: TRBD2 (5 bases). Germline V gives CDR1 LGHDT, CDR2 YNNKEL (reference sequence). The CDR3 runs to 17 residues. Trimming removed 0 bases from V and 0 bases from J, with 12 bases in between. The CDR3 region is CASSQDGSPLAKNIQYF. CDR3 sequence (DNA): TGTGCCAGCAGCCAAGATGGGAGTCCCCTAGCCAAAAACATTCAGTACTTC.

The V call is TRBV7-8, the J call TRBJ2-5, with TRBD2 matching 10 bases. Germline CDR1 SGHVS, CDR2 FQNEAQ. This CDR3 has 14 amino acids. Trimming at V came to 4 bases and at J to 6 bases, leaving 5 bases not matched to a gene. CDR3 bases: TGTGCCAGCAGCTCGGGACTAGCGAAAAAGACCCAGTACTTC. Its translation: CASSSGLAKKTQYF.

This chain uses TRBV12-3 or TRBV12-4 with TRBJ2-2; D is unresolved. The CDR3 contains 12 residues. V was shortened by 6 bases and J by 7 bases, with 9 bases between the two germline ends. CDR3 nucleotides: TGTGCCAGCAGGGGTCCGGGCGGGGAGCTGTTTTTT. This encodes CASRGPGGELFF.

This clonotype was detected only a few times. This chain joins TRBV6-1 and TRBJ2-2, with D possibly being TRBD2 (6 bases). The CDR3 length is 15 residues. Trimming pared 6 bases from V and 2 bases from J, leaving 13 bases between. From germline, CDR1 is MNHNS and CDR2 SASEGT. CDR3 loop: CASRPGLGNTGELFF. DNA of the CDR3: TGTGCCAGCAGGCCGGGACTGGGCAACACCGGGGAGCTGTTTTTT.